What follows are 3 T cell receptor beta chains derived from one specimen sequenced in a study of T cells in Graves' hyperthyroidism and ophthalmopathy. There were TCR beta CDR3 regions amplified from RNA transcripts. The HTBI primer set was used in a first-round RT-PCR of the TCR CDR3. TCRdb called the multiplex PCR reads again in MiXCR, with one record for every CDR3 protein. The data contain hundreds of thousands of distinct CDR3 sequences, 14% to 15% of them singletons. The sample was blood. The receptors here all came from a man between 18 and 35 years old with Graves' ophthalmopathy.

In its sample, this clonotype was seen many times. The chain employs TRBV27 and TRBJ1-2, with D hard to call. CDR3 length equals 15 residues. CDR1 is MNHEY and CDR2 is SMNVEV in the germline V gene (reference sequence). Trimming took 2 bases from V and 4 from J, leaving 14 bases between them. This chain's CDR3 is CASSLREGYSYGYTF. CDR3 bases: TGTGCCAGCAGTTTAAGGGAGGGTTACAGCTATGGCTACACCTTC.

For this clonotype: This may come from a read error, since a much larger clone is one base off. The conserved phenylalanine or tryptophan normally closing the CDR3 is absent here, so this likely arose from a read error. The V call is TRBV6-1, the J call TRBJ2-7; possibly TRBD1 or TRBD2 for D (5 bases each). CDR1 is MNHNS and CDR2 is SASEGT in the germline V gene. This CDR3 is built from 13 residues. Trimming took 10 bases from V and 3 from J, leaving 16 bases between them. CDR3 in amino acids: CAIKGTADYEQYL. In DNA, the CDR3 is TGTGCCATCAAGGGGACGGCTGACTACGAGCAGTACCTC.

This clonotype has more than one count but fewer than ten. This chain uses TRBV30 with TRBJ2-1, with D unclear. The germline V gene has CDR1 GTSNPN and CDR2 SVGIG (reference sequence). Trimming removed 3 bases at V and 10 bases at J, with 10 bases between. This CDR3 spans 11 amino acids. Here the CDR3 reads CAWSLVGEQFF. The CDR3 nucleotides are TGTGCCTGGAGCCTCGTGGGGGAGCAGTTCTTC.